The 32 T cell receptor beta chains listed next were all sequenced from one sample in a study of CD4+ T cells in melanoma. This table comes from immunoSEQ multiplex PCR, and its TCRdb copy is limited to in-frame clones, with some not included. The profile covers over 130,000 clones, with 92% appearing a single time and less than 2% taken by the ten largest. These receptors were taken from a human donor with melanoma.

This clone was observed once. The CDR3 here is CASSYLQHTYEQYF. In DNA, the CDR3 is TGTGCCAGCAGTTACTTACAGCATACCTACGAGCAGTACTTC. This sequence joins TRBV6-5 and TRBJ2-7; unclear D gene. Trimming removed 1 base at V and 2 bases at J, with 9 bases between. This CDR3 has 14 amino acids. Germline V CDR1 and CDR2: MNHEY, SVGAGI.

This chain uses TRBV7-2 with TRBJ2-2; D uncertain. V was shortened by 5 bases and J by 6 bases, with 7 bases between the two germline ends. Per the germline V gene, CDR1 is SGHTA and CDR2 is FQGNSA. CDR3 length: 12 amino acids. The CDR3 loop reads CASSVYAGELFF. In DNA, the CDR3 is TGTGCCAGCAGCGTTTACGCCGGGGAGCTGTTTTTT. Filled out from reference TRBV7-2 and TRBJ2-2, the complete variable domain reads GAGVSQSPSNKVTEKGKDVELRCDPISGHTALYWYRQSLGQGLEFLIYFQGNSAPDKSGLPSDRFSAERTGGSVSTLTIQRTQQEDSAVYLCASSVYAGELFFGEGSRLTVL.

DNA of the CDR3: TGTGCCAGCTCACCGCCAGCAGGGAGCACAGATACGCAGTATTTT. Translated: CASSPPAGSTDTQYF. The chain uses TRBV18 and TRBJ2-3; a possible D gene is TRBD1 (5 bases). The CDR3 totals 15 residues. The V gene's germline CDR1 is KGHSH and CDR2 LQKENI. Trimming removed 3 bases at V and 0 bases at J, with 10 bases between.

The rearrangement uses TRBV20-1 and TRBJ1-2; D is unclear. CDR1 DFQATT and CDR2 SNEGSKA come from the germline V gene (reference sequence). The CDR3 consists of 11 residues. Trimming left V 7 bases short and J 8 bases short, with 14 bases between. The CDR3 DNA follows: TGCAGTGGATGGATCTTAGGCGGCTACACCTTC. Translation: CSGWILGGYTF.

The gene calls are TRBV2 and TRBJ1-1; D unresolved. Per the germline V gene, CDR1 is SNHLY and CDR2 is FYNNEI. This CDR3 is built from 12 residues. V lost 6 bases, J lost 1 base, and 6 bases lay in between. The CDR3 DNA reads TGTGCCAGCAGCTCAGGGAACACTGAAGCTTTCTTT. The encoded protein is CASSSGNTEAFF. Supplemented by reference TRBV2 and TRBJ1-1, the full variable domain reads EPEVTQTPSHQVTQMGQEVILRCVPISNHLYFYWYRQILGQKVEFLVSFYNNEISEKSEIFDDQFSVERPDGSNFTLKIRSTKLEDSAMYFCASSSGNTEAFFGQGTRLTVV.

The CDR3 coding sequence is TGTGCCAGCAGGCCTAGAATCCAATTAGGGGGGGAAAAACTGTTTTTT. This codes for CASRPRIQLGGEKLFF. The rearrangement links TRBV11-2 to TRBJ1-4; weak D call: TRBD1 (6 bases). Between the trimmed V and J ends, which lost 6 bases and 8 bases, there was a span of 22 bases. Per the germline V gene, CDR1 is SGHAT and CDR2 is FQNNGV. CDR3 length equals 16 residues.

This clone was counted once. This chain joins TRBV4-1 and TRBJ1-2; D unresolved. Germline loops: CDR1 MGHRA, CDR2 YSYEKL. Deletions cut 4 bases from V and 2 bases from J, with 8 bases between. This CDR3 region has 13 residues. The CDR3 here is CASSPPGNYGYTF. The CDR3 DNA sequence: TGCGCCAGCAGCCCCCCCGGGAACTATGGCTACACCTTC.

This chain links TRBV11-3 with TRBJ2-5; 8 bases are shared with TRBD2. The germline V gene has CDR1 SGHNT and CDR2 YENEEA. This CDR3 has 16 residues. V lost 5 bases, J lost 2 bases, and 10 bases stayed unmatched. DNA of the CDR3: TGTGCCAGCAGCCCCAGATCCGCGGGGGGACAAGAGACCCAGTACTTC. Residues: CASSPRSAGGQETQYF.

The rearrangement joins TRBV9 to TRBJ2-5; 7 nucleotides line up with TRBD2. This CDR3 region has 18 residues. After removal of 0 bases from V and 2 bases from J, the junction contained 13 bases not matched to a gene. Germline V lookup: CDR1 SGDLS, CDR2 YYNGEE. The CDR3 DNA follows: TGTGCCAGCAGCGTAGACCCCGACCTTAGCGGGTATCAAGAGACCCAGTACTTC. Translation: CASSVDPDLSGYQETQYF.

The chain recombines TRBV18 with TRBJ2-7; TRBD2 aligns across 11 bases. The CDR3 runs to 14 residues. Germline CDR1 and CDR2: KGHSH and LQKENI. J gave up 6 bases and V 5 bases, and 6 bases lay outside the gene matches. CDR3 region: CASSGTSGASEQYF. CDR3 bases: TGTGCCAGCTCAGGGACTAGCGGAGCATCCGAGCAGTACTTC.

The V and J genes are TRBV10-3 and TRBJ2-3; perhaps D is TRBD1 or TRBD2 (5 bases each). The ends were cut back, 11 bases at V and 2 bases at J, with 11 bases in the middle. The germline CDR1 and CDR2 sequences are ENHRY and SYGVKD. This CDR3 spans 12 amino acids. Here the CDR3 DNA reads TGTGCCGCCCGGGACGACACAGATACGCAGTATTTT. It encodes CAARDDTDTQYF.

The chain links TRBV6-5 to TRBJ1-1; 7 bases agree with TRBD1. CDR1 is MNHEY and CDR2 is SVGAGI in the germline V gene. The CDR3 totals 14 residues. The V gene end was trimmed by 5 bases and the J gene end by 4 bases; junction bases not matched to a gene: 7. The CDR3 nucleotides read TGTGCCAGCAGTATCAGGGACAGTATCACTGAAGCTTTCTTT. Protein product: CASSIRDSITEAFF.

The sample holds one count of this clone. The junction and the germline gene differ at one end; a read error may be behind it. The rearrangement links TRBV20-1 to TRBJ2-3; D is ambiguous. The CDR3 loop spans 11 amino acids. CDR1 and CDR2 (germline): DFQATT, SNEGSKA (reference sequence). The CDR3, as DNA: TGCAGTGCTCTTACTCCCCGAGGTTTGAATTTT. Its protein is CSALTPRGLNF.

For the CDR3, the DNA is TGTGCCAGCTCACCAGTCGCCGACGGTAGCGAGCAGTACTTC. Residues: CASSPVADGSEQYF. The chain has TRBV18 and TRBJ2-7; D is unclear. Trimming pared 2 bases from V and 6 bases from J, leaving 14 bases between. The CDR3 consists of 14 residues. Germline assignment: CDR1 KGHSH and CDR2 LQKENI. The complete variable domain, with remaining parts taken from reference TRBV18 and TRBJ2-7, reads NAGVMQNPRHLVRRRGQEARLRCSPMKGHSHVYWYRQLPEEGLKFMVYLQKENIIDESGMPKERFSAEFPKEGPSILRIQQVVRGDSAAYFCASSPVADGSEQYFGPGTRLTVT.

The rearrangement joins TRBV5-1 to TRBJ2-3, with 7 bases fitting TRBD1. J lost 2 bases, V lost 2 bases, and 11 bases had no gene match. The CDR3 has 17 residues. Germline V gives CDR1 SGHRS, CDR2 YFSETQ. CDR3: CASSFKGSDRDTDTQYF. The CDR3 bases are TGCGCCAGCAGCTTTAAAGGCTCCGACAGGGACACAGATACGCAGTATTTT. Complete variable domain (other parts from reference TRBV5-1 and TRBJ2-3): KAGVTQTPRYLIKTRGQQVTLSCSPISGHRSVSWYQQTPGQGLQFLFEYFSETQRNKGNFPGRFSGRQFSNSRSEMNVSTLELGDSALYLCASSFKGSDRDTDTQYFGPGTRLTVL.

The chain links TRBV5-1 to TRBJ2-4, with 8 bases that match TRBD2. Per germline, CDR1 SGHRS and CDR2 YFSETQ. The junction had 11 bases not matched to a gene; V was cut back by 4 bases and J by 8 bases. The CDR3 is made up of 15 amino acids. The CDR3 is CASSTSRGGSDIQYF. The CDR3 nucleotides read TGCGCCAGCAGCACCTCTCGGGGGGGCTCTGACATTCAGTACTTC.

The CDR3 protein is CASSPSLGATEAFF. The CDR3 nucleotides are TGTGCCAGCAGCCCGTCCCTGGGGGCTACTGAAGCTTTCTTT. The V call is TRBV7-9, the J call TRBJ1-1, with D tentatively TRBD1 (6 bases). Trimming removed 5 bases at V and 5 bases at J, with 15 bases between. Germline assignment: CDR1 SEHNR and CDR2 FQNEAQ (reference sequence). This CDR3 region has 14 residues.

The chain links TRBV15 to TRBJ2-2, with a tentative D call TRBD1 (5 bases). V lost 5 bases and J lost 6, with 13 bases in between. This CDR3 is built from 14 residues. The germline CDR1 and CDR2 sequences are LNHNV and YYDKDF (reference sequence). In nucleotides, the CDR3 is TGTGCCACCAGCCTCACGGCAGGGTCCGGGGAGCTGTTTTTT. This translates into CATSLTAGSGELFF.

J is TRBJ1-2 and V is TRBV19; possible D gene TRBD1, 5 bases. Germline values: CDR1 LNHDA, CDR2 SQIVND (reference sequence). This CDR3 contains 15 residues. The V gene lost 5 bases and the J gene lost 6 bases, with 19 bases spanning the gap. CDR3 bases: TGTGCCAGTAGTCGAGGCGTCAGGGCCCTAGATGGCTACACCTTC. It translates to CASSRGVRALDGYTF.

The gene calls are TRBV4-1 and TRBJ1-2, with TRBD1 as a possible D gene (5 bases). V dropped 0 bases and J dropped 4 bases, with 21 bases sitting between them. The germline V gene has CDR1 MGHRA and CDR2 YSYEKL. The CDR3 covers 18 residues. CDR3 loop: CASSQDSRAGAEVYGYTF. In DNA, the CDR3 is TGCGCCAGCAGCCAAGATTCAAGGGCCGGGGCGGAGGTCTATGGCTACACCTTC.

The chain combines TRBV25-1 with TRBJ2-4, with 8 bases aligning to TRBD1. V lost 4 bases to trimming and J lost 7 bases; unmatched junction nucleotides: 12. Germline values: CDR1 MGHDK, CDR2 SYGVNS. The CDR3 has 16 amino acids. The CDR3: CASSGIRQGFGNIQYF. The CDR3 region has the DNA TGTGCCAGCAGTGGGATTCGACAGGGGTTCGGGAACATTCAGTACTTC.

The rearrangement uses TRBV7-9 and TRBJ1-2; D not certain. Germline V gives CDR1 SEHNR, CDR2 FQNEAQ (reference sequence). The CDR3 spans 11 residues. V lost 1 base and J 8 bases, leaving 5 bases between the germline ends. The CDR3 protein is CASSLERGYTF. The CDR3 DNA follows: TGTGCCAGCAGCTTAGAGAGGGGCTACACCTTC. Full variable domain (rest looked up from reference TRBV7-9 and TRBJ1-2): DTGVSQNPRHKITKRGQNVTFRCDPISEHNRLYWYRQTLGQGPEFLTYFQNEAQLEKSRLLSDRFSAERPKGSFSTLEIQRTEQGDSAMYLCASSLERGYTFGSGTRLTVV.

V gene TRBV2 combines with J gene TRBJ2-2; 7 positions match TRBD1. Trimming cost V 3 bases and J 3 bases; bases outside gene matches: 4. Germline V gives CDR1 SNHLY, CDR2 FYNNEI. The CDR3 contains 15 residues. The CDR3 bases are TGTGCCAGCAGTGAGCGGCAGGGGGACACCGGGGAGCTGTTTTTT. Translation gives CASSERQGDTGELFF.

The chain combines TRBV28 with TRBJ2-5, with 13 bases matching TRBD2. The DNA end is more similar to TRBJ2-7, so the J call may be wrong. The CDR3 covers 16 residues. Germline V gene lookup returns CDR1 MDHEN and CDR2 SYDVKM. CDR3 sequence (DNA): TGTGCCAGCAGTTTCCGACTAGCGGGGGGTCGGAGCGAGCAGTACTTC. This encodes CASSFRLAGGRSEQYF.

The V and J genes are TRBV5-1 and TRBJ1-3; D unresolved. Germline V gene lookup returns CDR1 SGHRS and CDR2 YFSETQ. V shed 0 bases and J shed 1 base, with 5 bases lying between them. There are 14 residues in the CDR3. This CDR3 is CASSLDGSGNTIYF. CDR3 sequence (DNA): TGCGCCAGCAGCTTGGACGGGTCTGGAAACACCATATATTTT.

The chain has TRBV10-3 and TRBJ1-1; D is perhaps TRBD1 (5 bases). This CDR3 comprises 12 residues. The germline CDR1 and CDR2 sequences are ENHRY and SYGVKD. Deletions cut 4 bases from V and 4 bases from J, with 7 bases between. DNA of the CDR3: TGTGCCATCAGTGCCCAGGGCACTGAAGCTTTCTTT. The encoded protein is CAISAQGTEAFF.

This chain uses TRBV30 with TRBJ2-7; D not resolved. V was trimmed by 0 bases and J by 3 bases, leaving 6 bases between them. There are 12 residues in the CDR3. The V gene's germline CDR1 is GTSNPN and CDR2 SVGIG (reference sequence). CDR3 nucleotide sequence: TGTGCCTGGAGTGTAGTCAGCTACGAGCAGTACTTC. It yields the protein CAWSVVSYEQYF.

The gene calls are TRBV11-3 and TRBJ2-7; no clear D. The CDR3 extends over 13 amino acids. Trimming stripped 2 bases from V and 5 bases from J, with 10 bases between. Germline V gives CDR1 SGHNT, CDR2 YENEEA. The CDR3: CASSLNLQDEQYF. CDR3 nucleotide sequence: TGTGCCAGCAGCTTAAATTTGCAGGACGAGCAGTACTTC.

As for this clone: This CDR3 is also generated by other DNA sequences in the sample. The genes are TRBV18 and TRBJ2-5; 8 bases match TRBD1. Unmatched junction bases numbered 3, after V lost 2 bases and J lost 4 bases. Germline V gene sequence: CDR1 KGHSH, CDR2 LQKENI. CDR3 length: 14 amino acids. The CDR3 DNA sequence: TGTGCCAGCTCACCAGACAGGGGAGGAGAGACCCAGTACTTC. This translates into CASSPDRGGETQYF.

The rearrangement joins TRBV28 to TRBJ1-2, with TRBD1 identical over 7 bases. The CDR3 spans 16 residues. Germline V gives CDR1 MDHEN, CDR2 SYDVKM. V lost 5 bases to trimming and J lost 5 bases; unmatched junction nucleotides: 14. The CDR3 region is CASSGGGRDSPYGYTF. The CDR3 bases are TGTGCCAGCAGTGGGGGGGGAAGGGACAGCCCATATGGCTACACCTTC.

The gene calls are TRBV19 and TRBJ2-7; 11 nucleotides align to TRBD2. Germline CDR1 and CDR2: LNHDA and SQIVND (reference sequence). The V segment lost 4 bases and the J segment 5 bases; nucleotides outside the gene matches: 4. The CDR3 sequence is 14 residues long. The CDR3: CASSKTSGDDEQYF. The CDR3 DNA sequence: TGTGCCAGTAGTAAGACTAGCGGGGACGACGAGCAGTACTTC.

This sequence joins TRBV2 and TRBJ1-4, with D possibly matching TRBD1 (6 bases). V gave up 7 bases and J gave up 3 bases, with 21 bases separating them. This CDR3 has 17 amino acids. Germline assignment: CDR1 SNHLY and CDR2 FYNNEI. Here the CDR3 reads CASTDLANRASNEKLFF. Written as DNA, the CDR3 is TGTGCCAGCACCGACCTAGCGAACAGGGCCTCTAATGAAAAACTGTTTTTT.